Below are 30 T cell receptor beta chains sequenced from a single sample in a study of cytomegalovirus exposure and HLA in healthy donors. Vbeta (60) and Jbeta (13) primers were used in the PCR. The assay was immunoSEQ multiplex PCR, and TCRdb's table has in-frame clones only and misses some. This sample carries 180,000 or so clones, with 0.74% going to the ten biggest clones. The sample consisted of PBMCs. The receptors here all came from a boy younger than 18 in good health and CMV-seronegative.

J is TRBJ1-1 and V is TRBV15, with TRBD1 identical over 7 bases. Per the germline V gene, CDR1 is LNHNV and CDR2 is YYDKDF (reference sequence). This CDR3 spans 15 amino acids. The trim removed 5 bases at V and 4 bases at J, leaving 10 bases unmatched. CDR3 nucleotide sequence: TGTGCCACCAGCGTAAATGGACAGGTGGGCACTGAAGCTTTCTTT. As protein: CATSVNGQVGTEAFF. The variable domain in full, completed from reference TRBV15 and TRBJ1-1, reads DAMVIQNPRYQVTQFGKPVTLSCSQTLNHNVMYWYQQKSSQAPKLLFHYYDKDFNNEADTPDNFQSRRPNTSFCFLDIRSPGLGDTAMYLCATSVNGQVGTEAFFGQGTRLTVV.

The chain uses TRBV5-4 and TRBJ1-1; D unclear. The CDR3 totals 12 residues. V was cut by 4 bases and J by 4 bases, with 8 bases left in between. Germline lookup yields CDR1 SGHNT and CDR2 YYREEE (reference sequence). As DNA, the CDR3 is TGTGCCAGCAGCCCGGCGGGCACTGAAGCTTTCTTT. Translated, it gives CASSPAGTEAFF.

The chain combines TRBV6-1 with TRBJ2-7; 8 bases align to TRBD1. J gave up 5 bases and V 8 bases, and 8 bases lay outside the gene matches. This CDR3 has 13 residues. Germline V gene data show CDR1 as MNHNS and CDR2 as SASEGT. As DNA, the CDR3 is TGTGCCAGCGAGACAGGGGATCGGAACGAGCAGTACTTC. Encoded protein: CASETGDRNEQYF.

V gene TRBV19 combines with J gene TRBJ1-4; D not resolved. The V gene lost 7 bases and the J gene lost 7 bases, with 16 bases spanning the gap. The CDR3 is made up of 14 amino acids. Germline CDR1 and CDR2: LNHDA and SQIVND (reference sequence). The CDR3 is CASKMGQEGEKLFF. The DNA of the CDR3 is TGTGCCAGTAAAATGGGCCAGGAGGGTGAAAAACTGTTTTTT.

The rearrangement uses TRBV18 and TRBJ1-2; tentative D call: TRBD1 (6 bases). The CDR3 has 15 amino acids. The V gene's germline CDR1 is KGHSH and CDR2 LQKENI. The ends were cut back, 2 bases at V and 4 bases at J, with 14 bases in the middle. In nucleotides, the CDR3 is TGTGCCAGCTCACCAGTACGACAGGTCGTCTATGGCTACACCTTC. Amino acid sequence: CASSPVRQVVYGYTF.

V is TRBV9 and J is TRBJ2-1; tentative D call: TRBD2 (5 bases). Trimming shortened V by 3 bases and J by 12 bases, and 16 bases separated the two germline ends. Germline V gene lookup returns CDR1 SGDLS and CDR2 YYNGEE. The CDR3 totals 13 residues. In DNA form, the CDR3 reads TGTGCCAGCAGCGCGGGCTTCCGAGGAGGGCAGTTCTTC. Its protein is CASSAGFRGGQFF.

V usage is TRBV7-8 and J usage is TRBJ1-6, with a tentative D call TRBD1 (6 bases). Germline lookup yields CDR1 SGHVS and CDR2 FQNEAQ. V was shortened by 5 bases and J by 6 bases, with 23 bases between the two germline ends. The CDR3 has 18 amino acids. DNA for the CDR3: TGTGCCAGCAGCCACTTGCCGGGACAAATATTAGCTAATTCACCCCTCCACTTT. Amino acid sequence: CASSHLPGQILANSPLHF. The full variable domain, in which reference TRBV7-8 and TRBJ1-6 provide the parts outside the CDR3, is GAGVSQSPRYKVAKRGQDVALRCDPISGHVSLFWYQQALGQGPEFLTYFQNEAQLDKSGLPSDRFFAERPEGSVSTLKIQRTQQEDSAVYLCASSHLPGQILANSPLHFGNGTRLTVT.

The genes are TRBV7-8 and TRBJ1-2, with D possibly TRBD1 on 6 matching bases. Germline V lookup: CDR1 SGHVS, CDR2 FQNEAQ. The germline V and J ends were trimmed by 7 bases and 5 bases, with 17 bases remaining between them. The CDR3 is 14 amino acids. The CDR3 is CASNKGGADYGYTF. The CDR3 coding sequence is TGTGCCAGCAACAAGGGGGGGGCCGATTATGGCTACACCTTC.

V and J are TRBV6-1 and TRBJ1-5; D unresolved. This CDR3 is 16 amino acids long. Germline assignment: CDR1 MNHNS and CDR2 SASEGT. Trimming stripped 3 bases from V and 1 base from J, with 13 bases between. CDR3 nucleotide sequence: TGTGCCAGCAGTGAGACGGGAGAATGGAGCAATCAGCCCCAGCATTTT. This gives the protein CASSETGEWSNQPQHF.

The chain carries TRBV7-9 and TRBJ1-4; TRBD1 matches at 8 bases. The CDR3 loop spans 16 amino acids. The germline CDR1 and CDR2 sequences are SEHNR and FQNEAQ (reference sequence). The V gene end was trimmed by 6 bases and the J gene end by 3 bases; junction bases not matched to a gene: 9. CDR3: CASSFNPGQANEKLFF. The CDR3 DNA reads as TGTGCCAGCAGTTTCAATCCGGGACAGGCTAATGAAAAACTGTTTTTT. The complete variable domain, with remaining parts taken from reference TRBV7-9 and TRBJ1-4, reads DTGVSQNPRHKITKRGQNVTFRCDPISEHNRLYWYRQTLGQGPEFLTYFQNEAQLEKSRLLSDRFSAERPKGSFSTLEIQRTEQGDSAMYLCASSFNPGQANEKLFFGSGTQLSVL.

V and J are TRBV6-6 and TRBJ1-4, with D uncertain. Per germline, CDR1 MNHNY and CDR2 SVGAGI (reference sequence). The CDR3 totals 15 residues. Trimming removed 4 bases at V and 8 bases at J, with 17 bases between. The CDR3 DNA reads as TGTGCCAGCAGTTCCCCGAGGAGTGTTAGAGAAAAACTGTTTTTT. Its translation is CASSSPRSVREKLFF.

The chain combines TRBV28 with TRBJ2-7, with TRBD1 matching over 7 bases. Germline V gene sequence: CDR1 MDHEN, CDR2 SYDVKM. The CDR3 is 15 amino acids. V lost 3 bases and J lost 6; bases outside the gene matches: 11. DNA for the CDR3: TGTGCCAGCAGTTTCTCGAATGGGGACAGCTCCGAGCAGTACTTC. Its translation: CASSFSNGDSSEQYF.

V gene TRBV19 combines with J gene TRBJ2-5, with a tentative D call TRBD1 (6 bases). This CDR3 is 14 amino acids long. V was cut by 5 bases and J by 2 bases, with 12 bases left in between. Germline V lookup: CDR1 LNHDA, CDR2 SQIVND (reference sequence). CDR3 amino acids: CASSLTGQQETQYF. The DNA for the CDR3 is TGTGCCAGTAGTCTGACAGGACAACAAGAGACCCAGTACTTC.

The rearrangement uses TRBV27 and TRBJ1-1; 9 bases match TRBD1. Unmatched junction bases numbered 9, after V lost 8 bases and J lost 5 bases. CDR1 and CDR2 from the germline V gene are MNHEY and SMNVEV (reference sequence). The CDR3 runs to 14 residues. This CDR3 is CASQLQGAKTEAFF. The DNA for the CDR3 is TGTGCCAGCCAACTACAGGGGGCAAAAACTGAAGCTTTCTTT.

The chain links TRBV2 to TRBJ2-7; 10 bases are shared with TRBD2. CDR3 length: 18 amino acids. Trimming took 1 base from V and 3 from J; bases not matched to a gene: 12. The V gene's germline CDR1 is SNHLY and CDR2 FYNNEI. CDR3 DNA: TGTGCCAGCAGTGAAGTCCTAGCGGGGGCCAAAGGGGGCTACGAGCAGTACTTC. This translates into CASSEVLAGAKGGYEQYF.

This chain connects TRBV28 to TRBJ1-1; D possibly corresponds to TRBD1 (5 bases). CDR1 is MDHEN, CDR2 SYDVKM, per germline. Trimming pared 2 bases from V and 4 bases from J, leaving 14 bases between. There are 15 residues in the CDR3. The CDR3 DNA reads TGTGCCAGCAGTTTAGGCAGTTCTAGGGGCACTGAAGCTTTCTTT. It codes for CASSLGSSRGTEAFF.

The chain couples TRBV6-5 to TRBJ2-1, with TRBD2 matching over 9 bases. The CDR3 consists of 15 residues. Trimming took 7 bases from V and 1 from J; bases not matched to a gene: 5. Germline values: CDR1 MNHEY, CDR2 SVGAGI. Here the CDR3 DNA reads TGTGCCAGCACCTCTAGCGGGGAGTCCTACAATGAGCAGTTCTTC. Amino acids: CASTSSGESYNEQFF.

The chain combines TRBV30 with TRBJ1-2, with D possibly being TRBD1 (5 bases). Germline V gene data show CDR1 as GTSNPN and CDR2 as SVGIG (reference sequence). The CDR3 covers 14 residues. V dropped 1 base and J dropped 1 base, with 10 bases sitting between them. The CDR3 DNA follows: TGTGCCTGGAGTGAGTCAGGGCTTAACTATGGCTACACCTTC. Translating gives CAWSESGLNYGYTF.

CDR3 DNA: TGTGCCAGCAGCTTAAAGGGACAGAACACCGGGGAGCTGTTTTTT. Translating gives CASSLKGQNTGELFF. The gene calls are TRBV7-2 and TRBJ2-2; tentatively, D is TRBD1 (6 bases). The CDR3 contains 15 residues. Trimming left V 2 bases short and J 1 base short, with 8 bases between. Per the germline V gene, CDR1 is SGHTA and CDR2 is FQGNSA. The variable domain in full, with the rest retrieved from reference TRBV7-2 and TRBJ2-2, is GAGVSQSPSNKVTEKGKDVELRCDPISGHTALYWYRQSLGQGLEFLIYFQGNSAPDKSGLPSDRFSAERTGGSVSTLTIQRTQQEDSAVYLCASSLKGQNTGELFFGEGSRLTVL.

The rearrangement uses TRBV18 and TRBJ1-5; no reliable D call. Germline assignment: CDR1 KGHSH and CDR2 LQKENI. This CDR3 has 15 amino acids. The V gene lost 2 bases and the J gene lost 4 bases, with 12 bases spanning the gap. The CDR3 spells CASSPWGARNQPQHF. DNA of the CDR3: TGTGCCAGCTCACCATGGGGAGCTAGGAATCAGCCCCAGCATTTT. Looking up the rest from reference TRBV18 and TRBJ1-5 gives the full variable domain: NAGVMQNPRHLVRRRGQEARLRCSPMKGHSHVYWYRQLPEEGLKFMVYLQKENIIDESGMPKERFSAEFPKEGPSILRIQQVVRGDSAAYFCASSPWGARNQPQHFGDGTRLSIL.

The V and J genes are TRBV5-1 and TRBJ1-4, with D perhaps TRBD1 (5 bases). This CDR3 is 15 amino acids long. The V gene's germline CDR1 is SGHRS and CDR2 YFSETQ. The V gene lost 2 bases and the J gene lost 0 bases, with 8 bases spanning the gap. The CDR3 sequence is CASSFGTATNEKLFF. The CDR3 DNA sequence: TGCGCCAGCAGCTTTGGGACTGCAACTAATGAAAAACTGTTTTTT.

The chain is built from TRBV11-2 and TRBJ2-5; D is undetermined. The end of the DNA fits TRBJ2-7 better, so the J call may be wrong. Germline-derived CDR1 and CDR2 are SGHAT and FQNNGV. The CDR3 consists of 13 residues. The CDR3 protein is CASSSLRSYEQYF. The CDR3 DNA follows: TGTGCCAGCAGCTCCTTACGCTCCTACGAGCAGTACTTC.

The V gene is TRBV6-1, the J gene TRBJ2-5; no clear D gene. Germline loops: CDR1 MNHNS, CDR2 SASEGT. The V gene lost 6 bases and the J gene lost 4 bases, with 6 bases spanning the gap. The CDR3 totals 11 residues. DNA of the CDR3: TGTGCCAGCAGGCTATTAGAGACCCAGTACTTC. Encoded protein: CASRLLETQYF.

V gene TRBV4-1 combines with J gene TRBJ2-2, with 8 bases lining up with TRBD1. This CDR3 spans 18 amino acids. Germline V CDR1 and CDR2: MGHRA, YSYEKL. V lost 4 bases, J lost 1 base, and 11 bases stayed unmatched. CDR3 coding DNA: TGCGCCAGCAGCCGCCAACAGGGGGAACTGGGGAACACCGGGGAGCTGTTTTTT. Translated: CASSRQQGELGNTGELFF.

This chain joins TRBV4-1 and TRBJ1-5; 7 positions match TRBD1. CDR1 MGHRA and CDR2 YSYEKL come from the germline V gene. V lost 5 bases, J lost 0 bases, and 1 base stayed unmatched. The length of the CDR3 is 14 residues. DNA of the CDR3: TGCGCCAGCAGCGGGACAGTTAGCAATCAGCCCCAGCATTTT. It encodes CASSGTVSNQPQHF.

The chain carries TRBV27 and TRBJ2-1; 8 nucleotides match TRBD1. There are 17 residues in the CDR3. J was trimmed by 6 bases and V by 5 bases; bases with no gene match: 15. Germline V gene sequence: CDR1 MNHEY, CDR2 SMNVEV (reference sequence). Written as DNA, the CDR3 is TGTGCCAGCAGTCCAATCCCAGGGGGCATAGTCGGCAATGAGCAGTTCTTC. Its translation: CASSPIPGGIVGNEQFF.

J is TRBJ2-7 and V is TRBV19, with 7 positions matching TRBD2. Germline trimming cut 3 bases from V and 3 bases from J; bases unmatched to any gene: 2. This CDR3 is 13 amino acids long. CDR1 and CDR2 (germline): LNHDA, SQIVND (reference sequence). CDR3 sequence: CASSMGGIYEQYF. The DNA of the CDR3 is TGTGCCAGTAGTATGGGAGGGATCTACGAGCAGTACTTC.

This rearrangement joins TRBV10-2 to TRBJ1-1; 7 bases match TRBD1. The CDR3 is 14 residues long. CDR1 and CDR2 from the germline V gene are WSHSY and SAAADI. V trimming: 6 bases; J trimming: 4 bases; junction bases outside the gene matches: 8. The CDR3 loop is CASSPTGMGTEAFF. In DNA form, the CDR3 reads TGCGCCAGCAGCCCGACAGGGATGGGCACTGAAGCTTTCTTT.

The rearrangement joins TRBV2 to TRBJ1-2, with 8 nucleotides matching TRBD1. V lost 7 bases and J lost 4; bases outside the gene matches: 8. This CDR3 is built from 14 residues. CDR1 SNHLY and CDR2 FYNNEI come from the germline V gene. CDR3 in amino acids: CASTHPRGPYGYTF. In DNA, the CDR3 is TGTGCCAGCACCCACCCCAGGGGGCCCTATGGCTACACCTTC.

This rearrangement joins TRBV5-6 to TRBJ2-3; 9 nucleotides line up with TRBD2. The germline gives CDR1 SGHDT, CDR2 YYEEEE. V lost 0 bases to trimming and J lost 4 bases; unmatched junction nucleotides: 6. The CDR3 length is 16 residues. In DNA form, the CDR3 reads TGTGCCAGCAGCTTGGGCGGGGGGGCATCCCCAGATACGCAGTATTTT. Amino acid sequence: CASSLGGGASPDTQYF. The variable domain in full, completed from reference TRBV5-6 and TRBJ2-3, reads DAGVTQSPTHLIKTRGQQVTLRCSPKSGHDTVSWYQQALGQGPQFIFQYYEEEERQRGNFPDRFSGHQFPNYSSELNVNALLLGDSALYLCASSLGGGASPDTQYFGPGTRLTVL.